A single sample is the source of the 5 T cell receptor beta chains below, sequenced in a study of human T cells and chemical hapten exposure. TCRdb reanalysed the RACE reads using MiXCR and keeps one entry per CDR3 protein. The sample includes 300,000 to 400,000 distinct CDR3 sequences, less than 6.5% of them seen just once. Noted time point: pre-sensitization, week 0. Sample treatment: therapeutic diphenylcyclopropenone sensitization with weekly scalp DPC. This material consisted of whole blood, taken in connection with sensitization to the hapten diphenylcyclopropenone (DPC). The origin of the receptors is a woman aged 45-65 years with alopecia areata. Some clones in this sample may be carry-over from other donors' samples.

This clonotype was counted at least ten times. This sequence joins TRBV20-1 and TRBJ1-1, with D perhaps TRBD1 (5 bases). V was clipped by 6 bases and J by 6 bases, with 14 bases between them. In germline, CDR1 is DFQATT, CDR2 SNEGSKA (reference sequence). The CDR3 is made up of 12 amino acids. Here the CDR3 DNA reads TGCAGTGCCACCGAGGGGATCGCTGAAGCTTTCTTT. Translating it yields CSATEGIAEAFF.

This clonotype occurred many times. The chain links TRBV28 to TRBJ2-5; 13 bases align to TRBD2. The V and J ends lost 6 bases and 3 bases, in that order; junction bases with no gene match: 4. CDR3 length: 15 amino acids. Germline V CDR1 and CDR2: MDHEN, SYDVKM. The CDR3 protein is CASRHGTSGEETQYF. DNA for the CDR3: TGTGCCAGCAGACACGGGACTAGCGGGGAAGAGACCCAGTACTTC.

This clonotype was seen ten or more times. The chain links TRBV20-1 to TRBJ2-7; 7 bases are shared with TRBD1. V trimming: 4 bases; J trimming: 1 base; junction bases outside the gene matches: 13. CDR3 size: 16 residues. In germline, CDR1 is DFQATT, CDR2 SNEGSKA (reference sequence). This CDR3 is CSAKILDRASSYEQYF. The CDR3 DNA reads TGCAGTGCTAAGATACTTGACAGGGCCTCATCCTACGAGCAGTACTTC.

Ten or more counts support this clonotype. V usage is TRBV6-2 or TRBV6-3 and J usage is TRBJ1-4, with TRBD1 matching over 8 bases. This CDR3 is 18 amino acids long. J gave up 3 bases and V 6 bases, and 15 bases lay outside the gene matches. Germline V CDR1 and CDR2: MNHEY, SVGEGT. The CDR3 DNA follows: TGTGCCAGCAGGTATTACTCCGATCAGGGGGCAGCTAATGAAAAACTGTTTTTT. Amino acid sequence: CASRYYSDQGAANEKLFF.

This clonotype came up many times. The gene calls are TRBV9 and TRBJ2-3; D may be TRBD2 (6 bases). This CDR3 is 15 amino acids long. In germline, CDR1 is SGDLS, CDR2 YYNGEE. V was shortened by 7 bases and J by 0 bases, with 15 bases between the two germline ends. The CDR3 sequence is CASGTGVSSTDTQYF. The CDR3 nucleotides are TGTGCCAGCGGTACGGGGGTCAGTAGCACAGATACGCAGTATTTT.